This T cell receptor (beta chain) was captured in a study of beta chain features in type 1 diabetes. Broader study findings: Equally in patients and controls, shorter templates might have been favored by PCR.

Trimming pared 1 base from V and 0 bases from J, leaving 10 bases between. Germline CDR1 and CDR2: ENHRY and SYGVKD. The CDR3 length is 16 residues. Turning to this clone: Its target is unknown.

Sequenced material consisted of expressed TCRB transcripts (all of the isolated RNA was reverse transcribed). Generated by immunoSEQ multiplex PCR, the TCRdb table keeps only in-frame clones and is missing some. This sample has around 400,000 clones, with more than 12% found just once. This sequence originates from a woman aged 18-29 years in good health. Source material: naive CD4+ T cells from blood. The gene calls are TRBV10-3 and TRBJ1-5, with unresolved D. DNA of the CDR3: TGTGCCATCAGTGAGTTTTGGGCGGGTAGCAATCAGCCCCAGCATTTT. Translating gives CAISEFWAGSNQPQHF.